The text below deals with one T cell receptor (beta chain). Its antigen is as yet unknown. The data stem from a study of cytomegalovirus exposure and HLA in healthy donors. Separation from the roughly 670-subject first cohort characterized the roughly 130-subject validation cohort, to which the donors belonged. CDR1 and CDR2 (germline): SQVTM, ANQGSEA. The CDR3 has 15 amino acids. V lost 3 bases and J lost 6; bases outside the gene matches: 11. Clones were sequenced by immunoSEQ multiplex PCR, and TCRdb holds only the in-frame ones, with some missing. The sample lists fewer than 250,000 clones; roughly 84% were seen once. Regarding the study as a whole: Overall, roughly 160 TCR beta chains were annotated as cytomegalovirus-associated.

The sample consisted of PBMCs. The chain joins TRBV29-1 to TRBJ2-3, with 8 bases fitting TRBD2. This receptor was taken from a young woman in good health and CMV-seropositive. CDR3 nucleotides: TGCAGCGTTGAGGGTGTGGCGGGAGGTATGGATACGCAGTATTTT. Protein: CSVEGVAGGMDTQYF.